Given below is one TCR beta chain in context. The source of the sample is a study of blood T cell repertoires in COVID-19. Some clones are missing from TCRdb's copy, which holds only in-frame ones; the method was immunoSEQ multiplex PCR. In the table there are more than 95,000 clones, 90% of which are singletons. Germline CDR1 and CDR2: SGHVS and FQNEAQ. The V gene end was trimmed by 5 bases and the J gene end by 3 bases; junction bases not matched to a gene: 7. This CDR3 has 16 residues. The receptor was derived from a human donor with active COVID-19. The donor label of this sample is uncertain. The V and J genes are TRBV7-8 and TRBJ2-3, with TRBD2 identical over 11 bases. The sample consisted of peripheral blood. CDR3 protein: CASSDSGGAGTDTQYF. CDR3 DNA: TGTGCCAGCAGCGATAGCGGGGGGGCGGGGACAGATACGCAGTATTTT.